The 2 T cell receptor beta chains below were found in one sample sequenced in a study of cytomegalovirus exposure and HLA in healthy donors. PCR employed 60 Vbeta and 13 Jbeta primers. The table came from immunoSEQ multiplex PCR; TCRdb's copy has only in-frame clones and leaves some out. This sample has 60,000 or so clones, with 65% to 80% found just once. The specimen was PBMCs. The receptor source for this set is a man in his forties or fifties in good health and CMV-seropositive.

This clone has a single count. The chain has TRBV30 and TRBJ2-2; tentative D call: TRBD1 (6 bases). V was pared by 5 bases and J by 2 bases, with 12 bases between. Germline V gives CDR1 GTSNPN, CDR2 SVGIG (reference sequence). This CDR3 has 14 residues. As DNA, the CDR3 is TGTGCCTGGGGCAGGGGACGCAACACCGGGGAGCTGTTTTTT. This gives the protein CAWGRGRNTGELFF.

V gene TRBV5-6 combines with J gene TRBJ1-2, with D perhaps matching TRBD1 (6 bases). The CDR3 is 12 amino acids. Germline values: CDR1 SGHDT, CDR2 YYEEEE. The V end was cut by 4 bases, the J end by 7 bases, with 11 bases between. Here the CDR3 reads CASSPDRRGYTF. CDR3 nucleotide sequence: TGTGCCAGCAGCCCAGACAGGCGTGGCTACACCTTC.